The 20 T cell receptor beta chains listed next were all sequenced from one sample in a study of cytomegalovirus exposure and HLA in healthy donors. Here immunoSEQ multiplex PCR was the method, and the copy in TCRdb shows in-frame clones only, minus some. The data hold under 200,000 clones, with 89% observed a single time. The specimen was PBMCs. These receptors originate from a man younger than 35 in good health and CMV-seropositive.

The gene calls are TRBV6-1 and TRBJ2-7; D call uncertain. Deletions cut 3 bases from V and 0 bases from J, with 18 bases between. The CDR3 is 17 amino acids. Germline-derived CDR1 and CDR2 are MNHNS and SASEGT. CDR3 residues: CASSDLLISRHSYEQYF. The CDR3 coding sequence is TGTGCCAGCAGTGACCTCTTAATTAGCCGTCACTCCTACGAGCAGTACTTC.

V usage is TRBV19 and J usage is TRBJ2-7; D is unclear. Looked up from germline, CDR1 is LNHDA and CDR2 is SQIVND (reference sequence). Trimming cost V 8 bases and J 2 bases, with 13 bases left between them. The CDR3 has 13 residues. The CDR3 bases are TGTGCCAGTTTCTGGTTCAGAACCTACGAGCAGTACTTC. It translates to CASFWFRTYEQYF.

V usage is TRBV11-3 and J usage is TRBJ2-3, with 8 nucleotides matching TRBD1. V was clipped by 5 bases and J by 4 bases; unmatched bases: 5. The CDR3 runs to 14 residues. CDR1 is SGHNT, CDR2 YENEEA, per germline. The CDR3 protein is CASSIHRGSDTQYF. The DNA for the CDR3 is TGTGCCAGCAGCATCCACAGGGGGTCAGATACGCAGTATTTT.

The chain uses TRBV19 and TRBJ1-5, with D unresolved. Germline V gene data show CDR1 as LNHDA and CDR2 as SQIVND (reference sequence). There are 13 residues in the CDR3. Trimming pared 0 bases from V and 5 bases from J, leaving 5 bases between. This chain's CDR3 is CASSIEEDQPQHF. CDR3 nucleotide sequence: TGTGCCAGTAGTATAGAGGAGGATCAGCCCCAGCATTTT.

The chain uses TRBV11-3 and TRBJ1-1, with 7 bases aligning to TRBD1. The CDR3 is 15 amino acids. The junction had 10 bases not matched to a gene; V was cut back by 5 bases and J by 4 bases. The V gene's germline CDR1 is SGHNT and CDR2 YENEEA. This CDR3 reads CASSSTRGTGTEAFF. CDR3 in DNA: TGTGCCAGCAGCAGTACCAGGGGGACGGGCACTGAAGCTTTCTTT.

The rearrangement joins TRBV7-2 to TRBJ2-7; no clear D. The CDR3 is made up of 15 amino acids. V gave up 5 bases and J gave up 2 bases, with 16 bases separating them. The germline V gene has CDR1 SGHTA and CDR2 FQGNSA. CDR3 nucleotide sequence: TGTGCCAGCAGCCCATTCCCGGCGGCCCCCTACGAGCAGTACTTC. This gives the protein CASSPFPAAPYEQYF.

This clone was found once. This chain links TRBV6-1 with TRBJ2-1; D perhaps matches TRBD2 (6 bases). Deletions cut 2 bases from V and 8 bases from J, with 19 bases between. The CDR3 consists of 16 residues. Germline CDR1 and CDR2: MNHNS and SASEGT. The DNA for the CDR3 is TGTGCCAGCAGTGAATCGCCGGGACTCCAGTCCGATGAGCAGTTCTTC. This gives the protein CASSESPGLQSDEQFF.

The CDR3 loop reads CASSEGDWGGYTF. The CDR3 DNA follows: TGTGCCAGCAGTGAAGGGGACTGGGGTGGCTACACCTTC. The chain couples TRBV6-1 to TRBJ1-2; D is possibly TRBD1 (5 bases). CDR1 is MNHNS and CDR2 is SASEGT in the germline V gene. Trimming left V 1 base short and J 7 bases short, with 10 bases between. The CDR3 totals 13 residues.

The gene calls are TRBV11-3 and TRBJ1-2; 8 bases align to TRBD1. The CDR3 consists of 14 residues. The V and J ends lost 5 bases and 4 bases, in that order; junction bases with no gene match: 6. Germline-derived CDR1 and CDR2 are SGHNT and YENEEA. In DNA form, the CDR3 reads TGTGCCAGCAGCCCGGGGACAGGCGGCTATGGCTACACCTTC. Translating gives CASSPGTGGYGYTF.

The V gene is TRBV6-5, the J gene TRBJ2-1, with TRBD1 identical over 10 bases. Germline assignment: CDR1 MNHEY and CDR2 SVGAGI. The CDR3 runs to 15 residues. Unmatched junction bases numbered 6, after V lost 4 bases and J lost 6 bases. CDR3 coding DNA: TGTGCCAGCAGTTCCCCGGGACAGGGGTCCAATGAGCAGTTCTTC. Translated, it gives CASSSPGQGSNEQFF.

This chain joins TRBV29-1 and TRBJ2-7; D may be TRBD1 (5 bases). The V gene lost 4 bases and the J gene lost 2 bases, with 12 bases spanning the gap. The germline gives CDR1 SQVTM, CDR2 ANQGSEA. CDR3 length: 13 amino acids. This CDR3 is CSVVGQGTYEQYF. The CDR3 nucleotides are TGCAGCGTTGTTGGCCAGGGAACCTACGAGCAGTACTTC.

CDR3 protein: CASRQGFETQYF. CDR3 DNA: TGTGCCAGCAGACAGGGCTTCGAGACCCAGTACTTC. The chain joins TRBV7-6 to TRBJ2-5, with D perhaps TRBD1 (6 bases). CDR3 length: 12 amino acids. In germline, CDR1 is SGHVS, CDR2 FNYEAQ. Trimming took 6 bases from V and 5 from J, leaving 10 bases between them.

The sample holds one count of this clone. The gene calls are TRBV6-1 and TRBJ1-5; 7 nucleotides align to TRBD1. Germline V lookup: CDR1 MNHNS, CDR2 SASEGT. Germline trimming cut 7 bases from V and 4 bases from J; bases unmatched to any gene: 7. This CDR3 is 14 amino acids long. In nucleotides, the CDR3 is TGTGCCAGCACCGTAGGACAGGCGAATCAGCCCCAGCATTTT. Residues: CASTVGQANQPQHF.

This sequence joins TRBV7-9 and TRBJ2-1, with a weak D call TRBD2 (5 bases). The germline V and J ends were trimmed by 6 bases and 0 bases, with 15 bases remaining between them. The CDR3 runs 16 residues. The V gene's germline CDR1 is SEHNR and CDR2 FQNEAQ (reference sequence). The CDR3 bases are TGTGCCAGCAGACCCGGACTGTATAGCTCCTACAATGAGCAGTTCTTC. Translation: CASRPGLYSSYNEQFF.

The chain is built from TRBV6-1 and TRBJ1-1; the D gene is possibly TRBD1 (5 bases). CDR3 length equals 13 residues. The germline CDR1 and CDR2 sequences are MNHNS and SASEGT. The ends were cut back, 7 bases at V and 1 base at J, with 10 bases in the middle. The CDR3 sequence is CASNWDSNTEAFF. For the CDR3, the DNA is TGTGCCAGCAATTGGGACTCGAACACTGAAGCTTTCTTT.

There are a few counts of this clone. This chain connects TRBV19 to TRBJ2-5; 10 bases agree with TRBD2. The CDR3 is 15 amino acids. V lost 5 bases and J lost 2; bases outside the gene matches: 5. In germline, CDR1 is LNHDA, CDR2 SQIVND (reference sequence). CDR3 bases: TGTGCCAGTAGTCCTTGGACTAGCGGACAAGAGACCCAGTACTTC. Its translation: CASSPWTSGQETQYF.

The CDR3 loop reads CASSFPVGQGTNEQFF. DNA of the CDR3: TGTGCCAGCAGTTTTCCCGTGGGACAGGGTACCAATGAGCAGTTCTTC. The chain carries TRBV28 and TRBJ2-1; 9 bases are a match to TRBD1. Trimming cost V 3 bases and J 6 bases; bases outside gene matches: 9. Germline V gene data show CDR1 as MDHEN and CDR2 as SYDVKM. This CDR3 region has 16 residues.

The chain joins TRBV15 to TRBJ2-5; 8 positions agree with TRBD2. The CDR3 length is 14 residues. The V segment lost 8 bases and the J segment 9 bases; nucleotides outside the gene matches: 14. Per the germline V gene, CDR1 is LNHNV and CDR2 is YYDKDF (reference sequence). For the CDR3, the DNA is TGTGCCACCGGGTCACCGGGAGGGCTAAGGGCCCAGTACTTC. Translated, it gives CATGSPGGLRAQYF.

The gene calls are TRBV9 and TRBJ2-2; tentative D call: TRBD1 (6 bases). In germline, CDR1 is SGDLS, CDR2 YYNGEE. Trimming removed 0 bases from V and 1 base from J, with 10 bases in between. This CDR3 has 16 residues. The CDR3 sequence: CASSVGTVLNTGELFF. CDR3 in DNA: TGTGCCAGCAGCGTAGGGACAGTTCTGAACACCGGGGAGCTGTTTTTT. The full variable domain, completed using reference TRBV9 and TRBJ2-2, is DSGVTQTPKHLITATGQRVTLRCSPRSGDLSVYWYQQSLDQGLQFLIQYYNGEERAKGNILERFSAQQFPDLHSELNLSSLELGDSALYFCASSVGTVLNTGELFFGEGSRLTVL.

V gene TRBV7-9 combines with J gene TRBJ2-7; TRBD1 matches at 7 bases. The trim removed 5 bases at V and 4 bases at J, leaving 14 bases unmatched. From germline, CDR1 is SEHNR and CDR2 FQNEAQ (reference sequence). The CDR3 runs 16 residues. CDR3 in DNA: TGTGCCAGCAGCCTCGGGCAGGGGGTTGATTTTTACGAGCAGTACTTC. The encoded protein is CASSLGQGVDFYEQYF.